The clone carrying this TCR beta chain was seen once. The data originate from a study of OX40 agonist ivuxolimab in advanced cancers. Profiling relied on immunoSEQ multiplex PCR, and the TCRdb table lists in-frame clones only, not all of them. This sample has fewer than 70,000 clones, with around 86% found just once. Trimming stripped 5 bases from V and 5 bases from J, with 21 bases between. CDR1 and CDR2 (germline): SGHAT, FQNNGV. This CDR3 has 16 amino acids. With baseline, cycle 4 day 1, and cycle 7 day 1 as timepoints, blood was sampled. This rearrangement joins TRBV11-2 to TRBJ1-2; D might be TRBD1 (5 bases). The sequence was obtained from an adult with an advanced solid tumor such as melanoma, head and neck, liver or kidney cancer. The sequencing used CD4+ or CD8+ T cells sorted from blood, collected in a trial of the OX40 agonist ivuxolimab. The CDR3 region has the DNA TGTGCCAGCAGCCCCTTCTGGGGGGACGACGGGTATGGCTACACCTTC. Protein product: CASSPFWGDDGYGYTF.